Reported below is one T cell receptor (beta chain). The sample belongs to a study of blood T cell repertoires in COVID-19. The overall study: Acute and convalescent COVID-19 specimens originated in the United States, Italy and Spain. The analysed material was cDNA or gDNA that came from T cells, B-cell-depleted T cells, or PBMCs.

Per the study methods: Amplification of reference gene primers provided the estimated nucleated cell counts. TCRdb keeps only in-frame clones here, not all; method: immunoSEQ multiplex PCR. The V and J calls and clone size were taken over from that table, and D and trimming were inferred from the DNA. Altogether 25,000 or so clones are present, 85% to 90% being singletons, with the ten largest covering approximately 7.6%. V lost 1 base and J 8 bases, leaving 5 bases between the germline ends. Germline-derived CDR1 and CDR2 are LGHDT and YNNKEL (reference sequence). The CDR3 is 11 residues long. The clonotype was recovered from a human donor in a cohort sampled during active COVID-19. The sequencing sample was made of peripheral blood. V is TRBV3-1 (or the pseudogene TRBV3-2) and J is TRBJ1-2, with D unclear. As DNA, the CDR3 is TGTGCCAGCAGCCAAGGCGGCGGCTACACCTTC. The encoded protein is CASSQGGGYTF.